This T cell receptor beta chain was found in a study of CD8+ T cells in alopecia areata. Notes on the study in general: Affected lesional scalp, above all in alopecia totalis/universalis, was more clonal than normal scalp.

Sequencing templates came from extracted RNA that was reverse transcribed into cDNA. Sequencing used immunoSEQ multiplex PCR; TCRdb keeps in-frame clones, though not all of them. The sample yields 200,000 to 250,000 clones, approximately 72% seen once. V gave up 0 bases and J gave up 1 base, with 9 bases separating them. The CDR3 is 14 amino acids. Per germline, CDR1 SQVTM and CDR2 ANQGSEA. Noted treatment: oral pan-JAK inhibitor, 5-10 mg twice daily. Points on this clone: The target antigen is unknown.

This chain connects TRBV29-1 to TRBJ2-5; perhaps D is TRBD1 or TRBD2 (5 bases each). This specimen was CD4+ T cells sorted from blood, taken between weeks 43 and 45, from a patient treated with tofacitinib. The clonotype comes from a human donor with alopecia areata. CDR3 sequence reads: CSVEDLGPQETQYF. CDR3 in DNA: TGCAGCGTTGAAGATCTGGGACCCCAAGAGACCCAGTACTTC.